The 32 T cell receptor beta chains below all came from one sample that was sequenced in a study of blood T cell repertoires in COVID-19. Only in-frame clones appear in the TCRdb table, and some are missing; sequencing was by immunoSEQ multiplex PCR. The data hold 130,000 or so clones, with around 80% observed a single time. Material for sequencing was PBMCs or T cells enriched from blood (not recorded which). Every receptor here comes from a man aged 35-49 years with acute COVID-19.

V gene TRBV11-3 combines with J gene TRBJ2-5; a weak D match, TRBD1 (5 bases). The CDR3 is made up of 14 amino acids. Germline lookup yields CDR1 SGHNT and CDR2 YENEEA. V dropped 5 bases and J dropped 2 bases, with 12 bases sitting between them. Written as DNA, the CDR3 is TGTGCCAGCAGCCAAGGGTCAGGGCAAGAGACCCAGTACTTC. Protein product: CASSQGSGQETQYF.

This clone was observed once. The chain recombines TRBV6-5 with TRBJ2-1, with 13 bases fitting TRBD2. Germline V CDR1 and CDR2: MNHEY, SVGAGI. V lost 4 bases, J lost 8 bases, and 5 bases stayed unmatched. The CDR3 totals 15 residues. CDR3 coding DNA: TGTGCCAGCAGTTGGACTAGCGGGAGTACCTATGAGCAGTTCTTC. This encodes CASSWTSGSTYEQFF.

The CDR3 nucleotides are TGTGCCAGTAGTATGGGGACAGGGGGTGTAGGATCCTACGAGCAGTACTTC. Protein sequence: CASSMGTGGVGSYEQYF. This chain joins TRBV19 and TRBJ2-7; 11 bases match TRBD1. Germline lookup yields CDR1 LNHDA and CDR2 SQIVND (reference sequence). The V and J ends lost 3 bases and 1 base, in that order; junction bases with no gene match: 8. CDR3 length equals 17 residues.

V is TRBV10-2 and J is TRBJ2-1, with 11 bases matching TRBD2. Germline V gene data show CDR1 as WSHSY and CDR2 as SAAADI. The trim removed 8 bases at V and 9 bases at J, leaving 9 bases unmatched. The CDR3 consists of 14 residues. The CDR3 DNA is TGCGCCAGCGGGACTAGCGGACCGGGGGGTGAGCAGTTCTTC. Residues: CASGTSGPGGEQFF.

V is TRBV5-1 and J is TRBJ1-2, with unresolved D. The V and J ends lost 1 base and 0 bases respectively, with 4 bases between them. The CDR3 length is 13 residues. CDR1 and CDR2 (germline): SGHRS, YFSETQ. The CDR3 bases are TGCGCCAGCAGCTTGCGGTCTAACTATGGCTACACCTTC. Amino acids: CASSLRSNYGYTF.

This clone was picked up one time. The genes are TRBV18 and TRBJ2-2, with 13 nucleotides matching TRBD2. V gave up 6 bases and J gave up 2 bases; unmatched junction bases: 9. The CDR3 is 18 amino acids. Germline CDR1 is KGHSH and CDR2 is LQKENI. The DNA for the CDR3 is TGTGCCAGCTCGATAAACCGACTAGCGGGGGGCAACACCGGGGAGCTGTTTTTT. It translates to CASSINRLAGGNTGELFF.

The rearrangement links TRBV5-6 to TRBJ1-5, with D unresolved. V shed 3 bases and J shed 2 bases, with 9 bases lying between them. In germline, CDR1 is SGHDT, CDR2 YYEEEE. The CDR3 is 14 residues long. CDR3 loop: CASSSVVGNQPQHF. The CDR3 nucleotides are TGTGCCAGCAGCTCGGTGGTGGGCAATCAGCCCCAGCATTTT.

CDR3 protein: CASSPPTPSGISETQYF. The CDR3 DNA reads TGTGCCAGCTCACCACCGACGCCTAGCGGGATCTCAGAGACCCAGTACTTC. The rearrangement links TRBV18 to TRBJ2-5; TRBD2 matches 9 bases. The CDR3 is 17 amino acids. V gave up 0 bases and J gave up 4 bases; unmatched junction bases: 9. Germline loops: CDR1 KGHSH, CDR2 LQKENI.

CDR3 in DNA: TGTGCCAGTAGTTGGGATTTAGCGGGAGGGCCAGGTACGCAGTATTTT. Translation: CASSWDLAGGPGTQYF. V is TRBV19 and J is TRBJ2-3; 11 nucleotides line up with TRBD2. This CDR3 spans 16 amino acids. Germline loops: CDR1 LNHDA, CDR2 SQIVND (reference sequence). The V and J ends lost 5 bases and 8 bases, in that order; junction bases with no gene match: 12. Full variable domain (outside the CDR3, taken from reference TRBV19 and TRBJ2-3): DGGITQSPKYLFRKEGQNVTLSCEQNLNHDAMYWYRQDPGQGLRLIYYSQIVNDFQKGDIAEGYSVSREKKESFPLTVTSAQKNPTAFYLCASSWDLAGGPGTQYFGPGTRLTVL.

This rearrangement joins TRBV19 to TRBJ2-7, with 9 positions matching TRBD1. After removal of 8 bases from V and 3 bases from J, the junction contained 8 bases not matched to a gene. CDR3 length equals 14 residues. The germline V gene has CDR1 LNHDA and CDR2 SQIVND (reference sequence). The CDR3 sequence is CASPQDRGNYEQYF. The DNA for the CDR3 is TGTGCCAGTCCACAGGACAGGGGCAACTACGAGCAGTACTTC.

The chain uses TRBV12-3 or TRBV12-4 and TRBJ2-3; 8 nucleotides agree with TRBD1. CDR3 length: 13 amino acids. Germline trimming cut 5 bases from V and 11 bases from J; bases unmatched to any gene: 9. DNA for the CDR3: TGTGCCAGCAGTCGGGGCGACAGGGGTAAGCAGTATTTT. It translates to CASSRGDRGKQYF.

This clone was seen a handful of times. V usage is TRBV28 and J usage is TRBJ1-1, with 9 bases fitting TRBD1. CDR1 and CDR2 from the germline V gene are MDHEN and SYDVKM. CDR3 length: 14 residues. J gave up 5 bases and V 2 bases, and 3 bases lay outside the gene matches. The DNA of the CDR3 is TGTGCCAGCAGTTTAAAGACAGGGGGGACTGAAGCTTTCTTT. This codes for CASSLKTGGTEAFF.

This clone has more than one count but fewer than ten. This chain joins TRBV2 and TRBJ1-2, with TRBD1 matching over 8 bases. The CDR3 covers 16 residues. V dropped 0 bases and J dropped 0; count of bases not matched to a gene: 3. Germline V gives CDR1 SNHLY, CDR2 FYNNEI. The CDR3 spells CASSEAGTGSNYGYTF. Here the CDR3 DNA reads TGTGCCAGCAGTGAAGCGGGGACAGGATCTAACTATGGCTACACCTTC.

This clone has only a few counts. The chain links TRBV11-2 to TRBJ2-7; 7 bases are a match to TRBD2. This CDR3 comprises 14 residues. From germline, CDR1 is SGHAT and CDR2 FQNNGV. V shed 1 base, J shed 6 bases, and the junction held 6 bases outside the gene matches. This CDR3 reads CASSLGVLAGEQYF. The DNA of the CDR3 is TGTGCCAGCAGCTTAGGTGTCTTAGCGGGCGAGCAGTACTTC. The whole variable domain, filled in from reference TRBV11-2 and TRBJ2-7, reads EAGVAQSPRYKIIEKRQSVAFWCNPISGHATLYWYQQILGQGPKLLIQFQNNGVVDDSQLPKDRFSAERLKGVDSTLKIQPAKLEDSAVYLCASSLGVLAGEQYFGPGTRLTVT.

V usage is TRBV28 and J usage is TRBJ2-7, with TRBD2 as a possible D gene (6 bases). The CDR3 has 11 amino acids. CDR1 and CDR2 from the germline V gene are MDHEN and SYDVKM. Trimming took 4 bases from V and 11 from J, leaving 12 bases between them. DNA for the CDR3: TGTGCCAGCAGTTGGGGACCGGGAGAGTACTTC. Its translation: CASSWGPGEYF.

The rearrangement uses TRBV5-6 and TRBJ2-5, with TRBD1 identical over 9 bases. The CDR3 is 14 amino acids. Trimming at V came to 4 bases and at J to 5 bases, leaving 6 bases not matched to a gene. Germline lookup yields CDR1 SGHDT and CDR2 YYEEEE. The CDR3 protein is CASSGDRVVETQYF. The CDR3 DNA sequence: TGTGCCAGCAGCGGGGACAGGGTGGTGGAGACCCAGTACTTC.

This clone was seen only once. The chain joins TRBV11-2 to TRBJ2-1; the match to TRBD2 covers 8 bases. V was pared by 8 bases and J by 3 bases, with 9 bases of the junction left unmatched. Germline CDR1 and CDR2: SGHAT and FQNNGV. The CDR3 length is 15 residues. As DNA, the CDR3 is TGTGCCAGCTATTCAATTAGCGGGGTCTACAATGAGCAGTTCTTC. This sequence encodes CASYSISGVYNEQFF.

CDR3 coding DNA: TGTGCCAGCAGTGAAGCGGGAGCTACAGGGGACTATGGCTACACCTTC. Residues: CASSEAGATGDYGYTF. The chain has TRBV2 and TRBJ1-2, with 7 bases matching TRBD1. V trimming: 0 bases; J trimming: 3 bases; junction bases outside the gene matches: 7. The CDR3 contains 16 residues. Looked up from germline, CDR1 is SNHLY and CDR2 is FYNNEI.

The V gene is TRBV28, the J gene TRBJ1-5; 8 nucleotides agree with TRBD1. From germline, CDR1 is MDHEN and CDR2 SYDVKM. The CDR3 contains 16 residues. V shed 6 bases, J shed 4 bases, and the junction held 11 bases outside the gene matches. This chain's CDR3 is CASRSGGQGVNQPQHF. In DNA form, the CDR3 reads TGTGCCAGCAGATCGGGAGGACAGGGAGTTAATCAGCCCCAGCATTTT. The complete variable domain, with remaining parts taken from reference TRBV28 and TRBJ1-5, reads DVKVTQSSRYLVKRTGEKVFLECVQDMDHENMFWYRQDPGLGLRLIYFSYDVKMKEKGDIPEGYSVSREKKERFSLILESASTNQTSMYLCASRSGGQGVNQPQHFGDGTRLSIL.

The sample holds one count of this clone. The CDR3 nucleotides read TGTGCCAGCAGTCCTACCCGGGGGGGATCTAATATTAATTCTGGCTACACCTTC. It specifies CASSPTRGGSNINSGYTF. The chain combines TRBV27 with TRBJ1-2, with D possibly TRBD1 on 5 matching bases. The V end was cut by 5 bases, the J end by 7 bases, with 29 bases between. CDR1 is MNHEY, CDR2 SMNVEV, per germline (reference sequence). The CDR3 runs 18 residues.

The J gene is TRBJ1-2, the V gene TRBV19; 9 bases fit TRBD1. CDR1 is LNHDA, CDR2 SQIVND, per germline (reference sequence). After removal of 10 bases from V and 8 bases from J, the junction contained 14 bases not matched to a gene. The length of the CDR3 is 14 residues. The CDR3 sequence: CATQLLQGAGGYTF. For the CDR3, the DNA is TGTGCCACTCAGCTTTTACAGGGGGCGGGAGGCTACACCTTC. The variable domain in full, completed from reference TRBV19 and TRBJ1-2, reads DGGITQSPKYLFRKEGQNVTLSCEQNLNHDAMYWYRQDPGQGLRLIYYSQIVNDFQKGDIAEGYSVSREKKESFPLTVTSAQKNPTAFYLCATQLLQGAGGYTFGSGTRLTVV.

The chain links TRBV3-1 (or the pseudogene TRBV3-2) to TRBJ1-2; D might be TRBD1 (5 bases). From germline, CDR1 is LGHDT and CDR2 YNNKEL (reference sequence). CDR3 length: 15 amino acids. The V end was cut by 1 base, the J end by 8 bases, with 17 bases between. The CDR3: CASSQAQDKVGGYTF. CDR3 DNA sequence: TGTGCCAGCAGCCAAGCCCAGGACAAGGTGGGAGGCTACACCTTC.

This chain links TRBV5-8 with TRBJ1-1; 12 nucleotides agree with TRBD1. This CDR3 is built from 15 residues. Germline V gene lookup returns CDR1 SGHTS and CDR2 YDEGEE. V lost 2 bases to trimming and J lost 7 bases; unmatched junction nucleotides: 6. The CDR3 loop reads CASSFGTGGDGEAFF. The CDR3 DNA sequence: TGTGCCAGCAGCTTCGGGACAGGGGGCGATGGTGAAGCTTTCTTT. Full variable domain (outside the CDR3, taken from reference TRBV5-8 and TRBJ1-1): EAGVTQSPTHLIKTRGQQATLRCSPISGHTSVYWYQQALGLGLQFLLWYDEGEERNRGNFPPRFSGRQFPNYSSELNVNALELEDSALYLCASSFGTGGDGEAFFGQGTRLTVV.

The DNA for the CDR3 is TGCAGCGTTGAAGTCCTTGGACAGGGGAACACTGAAGCTTTCTTT. Amino acid sequence: CSVEVLGQGNTEAFF. The chain links TRBV29-1 to TRBJ1-1; 8 bases agree with TRBD1. CDR1 is SQVTM, CDR2 ANQGSEA, per germline. The CDR3 is made up of 15 amino acids. Germline trimming cut 1 base from V and 1 base from J; bases unmatched to any gene: 5.

The V and J genes are TRBV27 and TRBJ2-7; TRBD2 agrees at 11 bases. The length of the CDR3 is 15 residues. The V gene end was trimmed by 2 bases and the J gene end by 6 bases; junction bases not matched to a gene: 6. Per germline, CDR1 MNHEY and CDR2 SMNVEV (reference sequence). The CDR3 loop is CASSLGSGRALEQYF. The DNA for the CDR3 is TGTGCCAGCAGTTTAGGTAGCGGGAGGGCCCTCGAGCAGTACTTC.

This chain links TRBV5-5 with TRBJ1-1; TRBD1 aligns across 8 bases. The length of the CDR3 is 16 residues. Germline loops: CDR1 SGHKS, CDR2 YYEKEE (reference sequence). J gave up 0 bases and V 4 bases, and 8 bases lay outside the gene matches. This CDR3 reads CASSPTGQGLNTEAFF. CDR3 nucleotides: TGTGCCAGCAGCCCCACCGGACAGGGCTTGAACACTGAAGCTTTCTTT.

Points on this clone: Distinct nucleotide sequences in the sample also encode this CDR3. The chain combines TRBV5-1 with TRBJ2-5, with 10 bases that match TRBD2. The V segment lost 0 bases and the J segment 2 bases; nucleotides outside the gene matches: 4. Germline-derived CDR1 and CDR2 are SGHRS and YFSETQ. The CDR3 contains 16 residues. The chain's CDR3 is CASSLALAGGQETQYF. In DNA, the CDR3 is TGCGCCAGCAGCTTGGCTTTAGCGGGGGGTCAAGAGACCCAGTACTTC.

The genes are TRBV6-2 or TRBV6-3 and TRBJ1-5; 8 bases are a match to TRBD1. The ends lost 5 bases at V and 4 bases at J; junction bases unmatched: 7. Germline V CDR1 and CDR2: MNHEY, SVGEGT. The CDR3 is 15 residues long. The chain's CDR3 is CASSDRQGTNQPQHF. CDR3 coding DNA: TGTGCCAGCAGTGACCGACAGGGGACAAATCAGCCCCAGCATTTT.

The V gene is TRBV6-6, the J gene TRBJ2-3, with D tentatively TRBD2 (5 bases). The CDR3 consists of 11 residues. Deletions cut 7 bases from V and 9 bases from J, with 11 bases between. Germline-derived CDR1 and CDR2 are MNHNY and SVGAGI (reference sequence). The CDR3 loop reads CASKGDWTQYF. CDR3 coding DNA: TGTGCCAGCAAGGGAGATTGGACGCAGTATTTT.

The V call is TRBV2, the J call TRBJ2-5; 8 bases line up with TRBD2. The V segment lost 2 bases and the J segment 4 bases; nucleotides outside the gene matches: 6. The germline V gene encodes CDR1 SNHLY and CDR2 FYNNEI. This CDR3 is built from 15 residues. CDR3 in amino acids: CASSENGGAGETQYF. As DNA, the CDR3 is TGTGCCAGCAGTGAAAACGGGGGGGCCGGAGAGACCCAGTACTTC. Filled out from reference TRBV2 and TRBJ2-5, the complete variable domain reads EPEVTQTPSHQVTQMGQEVILRCVPISNHLYFYWYRQILGQKVEFLVSFYNNEISEKSEIFDDQFSVERPDGSNFTLKIRSTKLEDSAMYFCASSENGGAGETQYFGPGTRLLVL.

This clone was counted a few times. The CDR3 bases are TGTGCCAGCAGTTTCGGGGGCGGGGAGCTGTTTTTT. It translates to CASSFGGGELFF. The chain carries TRBV12-3 or TRBV12-4 and TRBJ2-2, with D perhaps TRBD2 (6 bases). CDR3 length: 12 amino acids. Trimming took 3 bases from V and 7 from J, leaving 6 bases between them.

This rearrangement joins TRBV2 to TRBJ1-2, with TRBD1 identical over 9 bases. Germline V CDR1 and CDR2: SNHLY, FYNNEI. V gave up 4 bases and J gave up 4 bases; unmatched junction bases: 4. The CDR3 loop spans 14 amino acids. This CDR3 reads CASSAQGASYGYTF. In DNA, the CDR3 is TGTGCCAGCAGTGCACAGGGGGCAAGCTATGGCTACACCTTC. Variable domain in full (rest from reference TRBV2 and TRBJ1-2): EPEVTQTPSHQVTQMGQEVILRCVPISNHLYFYWYRQILGQKVEFLVSFYNNEISEKSEIFDDQFSVERPDGSNFTLKIRSTKLEDSAMYFCASSAQGASYGYTFGSGTRLTVV.